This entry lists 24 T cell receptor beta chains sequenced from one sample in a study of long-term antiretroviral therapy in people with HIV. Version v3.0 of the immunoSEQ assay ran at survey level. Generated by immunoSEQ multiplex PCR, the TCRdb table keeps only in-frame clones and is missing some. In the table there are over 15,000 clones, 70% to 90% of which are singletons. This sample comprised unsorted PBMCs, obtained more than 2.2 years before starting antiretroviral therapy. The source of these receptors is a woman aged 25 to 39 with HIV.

The CDR3 loop reads CASSFTQGTDTQYF. CDR3 DNA: TGTGCCAGCAGCTTCACACAGGGTACAGATACGCAGTATTTT. The V call is TRBV7-9, the J call TRBJ2-3; a weak D match, TRBD1 (6 bases). The CDR3 is made up of 14 amino acids. V gave up 3 bases and J gave up 3 bases, with 10 bases separating them. CDR1 is SEHNR, CDR2 FQNEAQ, per germline (reference sequence). Full variable domain (missing parts from reference TRBV7-9 and TRBJ2-3): DTGVSQNPRHKITKRGQNVTFRCDPISEHNRLYWYRQTLGQGPEFLTYFQNEAQLEKSRLLSDRFSAERPKGSFSTLEIQRTEQGDSAMYLCASSFTQGTDTQYFGPGTRLTVL.

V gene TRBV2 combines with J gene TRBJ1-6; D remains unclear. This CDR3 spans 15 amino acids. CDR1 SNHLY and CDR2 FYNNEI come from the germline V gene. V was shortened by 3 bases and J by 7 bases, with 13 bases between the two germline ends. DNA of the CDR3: TGTGCCAGCAGTGAGGAAAAAACAAGGAATTCACCCCTCCACTTT. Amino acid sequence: CASSEEKTRNSPLHF.

The CDR3 spells CASSENGPYEQYF. Here the CDR3 DNA reads TGTGCCAGCAGTGAAAACGGGCCGTACGAGCAGTACTTC. The genes are TRBV6-1 and TRBJ2-7; D not resolved. The V end lost 2 bases, the J end lost 4 bases, and 9 bases lay between the germline ends. From germline, CDR1 is MNHNS and CDR2 SASEGT. There are 13 residues in the CDR3.

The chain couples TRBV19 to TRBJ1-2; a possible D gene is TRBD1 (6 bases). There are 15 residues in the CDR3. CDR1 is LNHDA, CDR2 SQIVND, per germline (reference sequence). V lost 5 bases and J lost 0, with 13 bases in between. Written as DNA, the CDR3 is TGTGCCAGTAGTGAGGGGGGGGCCTCTAACTATGGCTACACCTTC. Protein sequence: CASSEGGASNYGYTF.

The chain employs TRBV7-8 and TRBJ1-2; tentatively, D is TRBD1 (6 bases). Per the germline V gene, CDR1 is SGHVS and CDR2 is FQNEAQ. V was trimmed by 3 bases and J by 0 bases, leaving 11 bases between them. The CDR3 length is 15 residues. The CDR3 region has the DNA TGTGCCAGCAGCTTCGACAGGACCACTAACTATGGCTACACCTTC. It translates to CASSFDRTTNYGYTF.

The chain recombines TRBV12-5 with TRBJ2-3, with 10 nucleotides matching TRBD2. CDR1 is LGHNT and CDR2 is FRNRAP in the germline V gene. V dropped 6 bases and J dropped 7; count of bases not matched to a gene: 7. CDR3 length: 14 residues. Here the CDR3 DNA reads TGTGCTAGTGGCCCCAGCGGGGGGGCGAATACGCAGTATTTT. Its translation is CASGPSGGANTQYF.

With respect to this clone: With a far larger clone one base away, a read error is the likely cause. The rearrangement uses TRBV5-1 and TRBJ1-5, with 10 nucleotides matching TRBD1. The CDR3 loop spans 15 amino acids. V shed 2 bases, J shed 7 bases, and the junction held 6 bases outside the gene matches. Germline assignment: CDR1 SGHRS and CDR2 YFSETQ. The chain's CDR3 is CASSLGTGVQQPQHF. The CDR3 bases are TGCGCCAGCAGCTTAGGGACAGGGGTTCAACAGCCCCAGCATTTT.

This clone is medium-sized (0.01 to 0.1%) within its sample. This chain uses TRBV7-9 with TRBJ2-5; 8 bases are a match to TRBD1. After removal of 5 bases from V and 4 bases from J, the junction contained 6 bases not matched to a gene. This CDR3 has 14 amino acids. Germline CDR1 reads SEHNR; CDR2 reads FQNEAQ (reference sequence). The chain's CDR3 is CASSPPTGAETQYF. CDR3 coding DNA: TGTGCCAGCAGCCCACCGACAGGGGCAGAGACCCAGTACTTC.

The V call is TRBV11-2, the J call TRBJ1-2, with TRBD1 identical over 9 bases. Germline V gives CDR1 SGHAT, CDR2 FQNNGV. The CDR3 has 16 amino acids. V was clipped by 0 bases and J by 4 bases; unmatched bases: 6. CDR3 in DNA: TGTGCCAGCAGCTTAGAGACAGGGGGGTCAATCTATGGCTACACCTTC. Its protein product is CASSLETGGSIYGYTF.

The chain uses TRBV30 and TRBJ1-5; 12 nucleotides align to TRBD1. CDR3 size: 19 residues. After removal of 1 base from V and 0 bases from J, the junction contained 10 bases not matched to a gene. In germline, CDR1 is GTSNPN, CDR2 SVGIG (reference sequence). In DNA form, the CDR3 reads TGTGCCTGGAGTGGGACCGGGACAGGGGGCCGAAATAGCAATCAGCCCCAGCATTTT. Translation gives CAWSGTGTGGRNSNQPQHF.

CDR3 in DNA: TGTGCCAGCAAGGACGGGGCAGGGTTGGTCACTGAAGCTTTCTTT. It yields the protein CASKDGAGLVTEAFF. This chain joins TRBV27 and TRBJ1-1; TRBD1 is a possible D gene (5 bases). Trimming stripped 7 bases from V and 4 bases from J, with 19 bases between. This CDR3 is built from 15 residues. Germline CDR1 and CDR2: MNHEY and SMNVEV (reference sequence).

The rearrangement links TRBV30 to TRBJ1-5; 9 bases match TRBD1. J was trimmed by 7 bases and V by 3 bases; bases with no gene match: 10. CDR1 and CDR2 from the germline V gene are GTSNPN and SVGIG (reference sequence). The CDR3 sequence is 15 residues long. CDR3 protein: CAWSAGQGLGQPQHF. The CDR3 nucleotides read TGTGCCTGGAGCGCCGGACAGGGGTTAGGGCAGCCCCAGCATTTT. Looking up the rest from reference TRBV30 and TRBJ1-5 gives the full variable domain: SQTIHQWPATLVQPVGSPLSLECTVEGTSNPNLYWYRQAAGRGLQLLFYSVGIGQISSEVPQNLSASRPQDRQFILSSKKLLLSDSGFYLCAWSAGQGLGQPQHFGDGTRLSIL.

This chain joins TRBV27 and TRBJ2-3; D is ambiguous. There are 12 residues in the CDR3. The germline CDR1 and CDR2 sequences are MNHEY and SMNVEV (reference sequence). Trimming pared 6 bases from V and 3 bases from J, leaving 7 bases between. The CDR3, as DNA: TGTGCCAGCAGACGAACTACAGATACGCAGTATTTT. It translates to CASRRTTDTQYF.

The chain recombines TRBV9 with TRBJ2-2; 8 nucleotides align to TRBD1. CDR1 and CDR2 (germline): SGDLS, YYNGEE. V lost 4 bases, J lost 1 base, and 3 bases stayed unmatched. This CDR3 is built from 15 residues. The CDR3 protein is CASSPGQENTGELFF. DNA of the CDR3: TGTGCCAGCAGCCCGGGACAGGAGAACACCGGGGAGCTGTTTTTT.

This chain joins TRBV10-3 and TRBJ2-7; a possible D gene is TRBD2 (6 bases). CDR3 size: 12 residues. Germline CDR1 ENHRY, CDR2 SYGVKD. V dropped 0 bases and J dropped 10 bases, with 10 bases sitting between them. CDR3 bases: TGTGCCATCAGTGAGTCGGAGGGGCGTCAGTACTTC. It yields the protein CAISESEGRQYF.

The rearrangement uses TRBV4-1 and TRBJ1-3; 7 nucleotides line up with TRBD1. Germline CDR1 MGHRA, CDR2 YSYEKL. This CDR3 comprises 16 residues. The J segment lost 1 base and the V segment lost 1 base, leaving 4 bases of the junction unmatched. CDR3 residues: CASSQVGQPSGNTIYF. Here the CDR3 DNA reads TGCGCCAGCAGCCAAGTGGGACAGCCTTCTGGAAACACCATATATTTT.

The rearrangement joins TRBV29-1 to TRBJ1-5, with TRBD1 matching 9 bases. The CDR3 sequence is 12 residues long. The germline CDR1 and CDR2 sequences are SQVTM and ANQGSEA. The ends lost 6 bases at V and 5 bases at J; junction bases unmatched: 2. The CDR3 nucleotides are TGCAGCGTGAGGGACAGGGATCAGCCCCAGCATTTT. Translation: CSVRDRDQPQHF.

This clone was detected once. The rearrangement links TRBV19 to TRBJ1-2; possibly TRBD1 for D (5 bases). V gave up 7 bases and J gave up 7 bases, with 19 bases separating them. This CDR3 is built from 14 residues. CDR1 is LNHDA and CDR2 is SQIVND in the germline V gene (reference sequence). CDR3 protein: CASISSARASGYTF. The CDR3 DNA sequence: TGTGCCAGTATATCAAGTGCCAGGGCAAGTGGCTACACCTTC. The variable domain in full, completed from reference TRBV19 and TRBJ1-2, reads DGGITQSPKYLFRKEGQNVTLSCEQNLNHDAMYWYRQDPGQGLRLIYYSQIVNDFQKGDIAEGYSVSREKKESFPLTVTSAQKNPTAFYLCASISSARASGYTFGSGTRLTVV.

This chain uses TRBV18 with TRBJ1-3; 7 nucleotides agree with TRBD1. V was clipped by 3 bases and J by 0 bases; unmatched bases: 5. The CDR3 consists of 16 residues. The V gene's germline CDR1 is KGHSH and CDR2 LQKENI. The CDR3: CASSPLGTDSGNTIYF. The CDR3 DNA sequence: TGTGCCAGCTCACCCTTAGGGACAGACTCTGGAAACACCATATATTTT.

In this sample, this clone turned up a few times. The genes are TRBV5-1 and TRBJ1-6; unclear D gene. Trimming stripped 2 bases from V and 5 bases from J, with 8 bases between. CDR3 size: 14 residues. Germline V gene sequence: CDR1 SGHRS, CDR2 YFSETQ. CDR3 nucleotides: TGCGCCAGCAGCTTTCGGCTTGATAATTCACCCCTCCACTTT. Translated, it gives CASSFRLDNSPLHF.

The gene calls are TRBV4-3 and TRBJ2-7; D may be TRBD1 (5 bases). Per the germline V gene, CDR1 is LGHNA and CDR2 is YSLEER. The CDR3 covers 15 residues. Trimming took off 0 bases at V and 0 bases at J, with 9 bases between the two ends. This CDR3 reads CASSQDTGHSYEQYF. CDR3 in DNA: TGCGCCAGCAGCCAAGACACAGGTCACTCCTACGAGCAGTACTTC.

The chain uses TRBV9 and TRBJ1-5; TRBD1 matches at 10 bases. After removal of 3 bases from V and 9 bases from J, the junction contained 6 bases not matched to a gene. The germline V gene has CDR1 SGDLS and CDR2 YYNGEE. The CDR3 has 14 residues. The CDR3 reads CASSGGQGKGPQHF. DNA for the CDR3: TGTGCCAGCAGCGGGGGACAGGGGAAGGGGCCCCAGCATTTT.

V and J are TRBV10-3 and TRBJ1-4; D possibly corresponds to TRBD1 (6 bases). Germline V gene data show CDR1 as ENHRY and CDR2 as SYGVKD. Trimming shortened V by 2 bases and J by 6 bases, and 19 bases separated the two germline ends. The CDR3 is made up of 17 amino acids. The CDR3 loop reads CAISETGREFEDEKLFF. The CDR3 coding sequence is TGTGCCATCAGTGAGACAGGGAGGGAGTTTGAGGATGAAAAACTGTTTTTT.

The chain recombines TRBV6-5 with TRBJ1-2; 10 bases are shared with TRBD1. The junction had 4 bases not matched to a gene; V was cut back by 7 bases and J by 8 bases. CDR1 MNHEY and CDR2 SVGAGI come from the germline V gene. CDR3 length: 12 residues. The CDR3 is CASTQTGGGYTF. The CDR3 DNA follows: TGTGCCAGCACCCAGACAGGGGGCGGCTACACCTTC.